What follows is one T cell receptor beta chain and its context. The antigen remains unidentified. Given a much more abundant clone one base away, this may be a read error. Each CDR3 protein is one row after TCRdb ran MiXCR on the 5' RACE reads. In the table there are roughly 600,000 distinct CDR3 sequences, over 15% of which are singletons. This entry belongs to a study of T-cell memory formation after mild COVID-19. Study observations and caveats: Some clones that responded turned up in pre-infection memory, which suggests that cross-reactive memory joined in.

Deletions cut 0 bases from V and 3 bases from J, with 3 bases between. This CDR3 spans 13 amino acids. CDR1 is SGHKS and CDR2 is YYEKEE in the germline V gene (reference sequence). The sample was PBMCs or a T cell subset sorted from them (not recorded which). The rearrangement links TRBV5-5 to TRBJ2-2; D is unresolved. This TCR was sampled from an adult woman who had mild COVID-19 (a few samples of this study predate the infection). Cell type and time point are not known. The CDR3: CASSLVYTGELFF. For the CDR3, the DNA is TGTGCCAGCAGCTTGGTCTACACCGGGGAGCTGTTTTTT.